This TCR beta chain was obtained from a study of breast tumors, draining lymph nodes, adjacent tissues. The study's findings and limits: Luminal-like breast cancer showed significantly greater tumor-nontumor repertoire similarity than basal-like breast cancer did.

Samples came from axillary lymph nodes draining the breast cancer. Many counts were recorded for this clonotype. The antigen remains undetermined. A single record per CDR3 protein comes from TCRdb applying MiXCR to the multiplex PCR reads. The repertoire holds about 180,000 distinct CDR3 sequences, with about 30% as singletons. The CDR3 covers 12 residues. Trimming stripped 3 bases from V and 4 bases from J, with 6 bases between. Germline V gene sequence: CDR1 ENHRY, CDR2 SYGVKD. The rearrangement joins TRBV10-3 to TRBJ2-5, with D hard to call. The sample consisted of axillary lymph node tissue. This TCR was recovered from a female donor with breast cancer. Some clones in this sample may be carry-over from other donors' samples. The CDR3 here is CAISDGLETQYF. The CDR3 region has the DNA TGTGCCATCAGTGATGGCTTAGAGACCCAGTACTTC.